This T cell receptor (beta chain) originates from a study of blood T cell repertoires in COVID-19. Across the whole study: PBMCs, B-cell-depleted T cells, or T cells were the source of the cDNA or gDNA that made up the material.

Study processing details: Quantification of nucleated cells was approximated via reference gene primer amplification. Sequencing was performed with immunoSEQ multiplex PCR; in TCRdb, only in-frame clones are kept and a portion is missing. From that table come the V and J calls and clone size; the DNA was used to work out D and trimming. The sample lists some 180,000 clones, about 85% occurring once. Germline assignment: CDR1 SGHRS and CDR2 YFSETQ. CDR3 size: 15 residues. V was shortened by 2 bases and J by 0 bases, with 10 bases between the two germline ends. Material: peripheral blood. The receptor's source is a man aged 55 to 70 with active or convalescent COVID-19. The chain combines TRBV5-1 with TRBJ2-3, with a possible D match to TRBD1 (6 bases). The CDR3 protein is CASSLQGSSTDTQYF. The DNA for the CDR3 is TGCGCCAGCAGCTTACAGGGCTCTAGCACAGATACGCAGTATTTT.